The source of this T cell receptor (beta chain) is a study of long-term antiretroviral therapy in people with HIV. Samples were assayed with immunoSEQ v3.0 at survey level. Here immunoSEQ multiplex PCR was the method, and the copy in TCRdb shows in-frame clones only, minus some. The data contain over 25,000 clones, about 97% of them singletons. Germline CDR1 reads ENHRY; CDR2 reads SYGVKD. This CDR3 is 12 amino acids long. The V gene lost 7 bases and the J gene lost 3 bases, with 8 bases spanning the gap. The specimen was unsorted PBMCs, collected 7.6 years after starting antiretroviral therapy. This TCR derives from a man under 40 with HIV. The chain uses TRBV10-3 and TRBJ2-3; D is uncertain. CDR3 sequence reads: CAIKGETDTQYF. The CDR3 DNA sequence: TGTGCCATCAAGGGTGAGACAGATACGCAGTATTTT.